The present T cell receptor (beta chain) was sequenced within a study of molecular identifiers for immune sequencing clone quantification (dated by TCRdb to the late 2010s). Describing the broader study: For a replicate experiment, the RNA from either around 20,000 or 100,000 naive CD8 T cells was divided into five aliquots, and four of those aliquots went on to sequencing. The study was a methods study using CD8 T cells to benchmark molecular-identifier clustering-based TCR repertoire sequencing (MIDCIRS) and TCR RNA copy counting.

V is reduced by 5 bases and J by 1 base, leaving a spacing of 11 bases between them. From a lookup of the germline V gene (reference sequence), CDR1 and CDR2 are DFQATT and SNEGSKA. The CDR3 numbers 13 residues from cysteine through phenylalanine. The retained sequence is limited to the CDR3, 39 bases, with the frame set at the first base. Libraries of naive CD8 T cells were built from anywhere between roughly 17,000 and 1,100,000 sorted cells, with 10%, 30% or 50% of the purified RNA used. Naive CD8 T cells, defined as CD8+CD4-CCR7+CD45RA+, were FACS-sorted into RLT Plus buffer on a BD FACSAria II. To test detection sensitivity, Jurkat RNA equal to 10 or so TCR copies was added to samples of roughly 18,000-1,100,000 naive CD8 T cells. CD8 T cells were enriched with RosetteSep CD8+ T Cell Enrichment Cocktail and Ficoll-Paque, followed by ACK red cell lysis. On this clonotype: This clone's antigen is unknown. No much larger clone is present one base from it, and per-base qualities are unavailable.

Library generation was performed with PCR. Sequencing was carried out with a NextSeq 500. Preparation of bulk TCR libraries followed a previously described approach, with the TCR primers listed in Table S5. Total RNA was purified with the Qiagen AllPrep DNA/RNA kit. Before analysis, reads from multiple sequencing runs of one library were combined. The paper's data handling went like this. Reads were retained only if the reads had an exact TCR constant sequence, and the retained reads were trimmed to 150 nt and grouped according to their 12-nt molecular barcodes. Reads in each barcode group were sub-clustered using a 15% Levenshtein threshold, and a quality-weighted consensus sequence was built for each RNA molecule. Non-functional sequences were filtered out, along with any lower-count sequence sitting one edit away from another sequence. Based on a fit of two negative binomial distributions, barcode sub-clusters having less than 20% of the maximum read count were discarded. TCRdb cleaned the public reads at Q25 with fastp, built clones with MiXCR and kept in-frame beta chains. CDR3 protein duplicates are merged, each entry listing the most common genes and DNA. V and J calls and clone size were set by TCRdb, not the authors. The sample table shows more than 550,000 distinct CDR3 sequences, and 25% are seen once. Of the sample, about 0.8% is held by the ten largest clones.

Broader findings and caveats from the paper: Spiked-in Jurkat TCR RNA (about ten copies' worth), which is not part of the donor repertoire, was contained in the naive libraries. In CMV-specific effector cells, clones with more than 20 RNA copies accounted for over 99% of molecules, whereas in naive cells such clones accounted for under 1%. Spiked-in Jurkat TCR RNA equivalent to a single cell was reported to be detectable even among some 910,000 naive CD8 T cells. Approximately 3 recovered TCR RNA copies per cell were obtained by modeling, versus about 10 by digital PCR, implying a capture efficiency of 30% to 35%. Highly expanded clone sizes could be underestimated if identical TCR molecules share a barcode. When barcode sub-clustering was not used, chimeric consensus sequences inflated TCR diversity, with chimeras reaching as high as 47%.

The TCR sequence derives from a human donor in good health. Some libraries in this study had Jurkat cell RNA spiked in. Material: naive CD8+ T cells from blood, with Jurkat cell RNA spiked in. This specimen's cell subset or site label, per the study, means: FACS-sorted CD8+CD4-CCR7+CD45RA+ naive T cells. The V and J segments used are TRBV20-1 and TRBJ2-5, and TRBD1 may be the D gene, going by 6 matching bases. CDR3 reads: CSALRDTQETQYF. The DNA is as follows: TGCAGTGCTCTCCGGGACACCCAAGAGACCCAGTACTTC.